This T cell receptor beta chain was found in a study of spatial heterogeneity in lung cancer. Study observations and caveats: Counts of expanded alpha and beta TCRs within tumors tracked the tumor nonsynonymous mutation count.

TCRdb reanalysed the 5' RACE reads using MiXCR and keeps one entry per CDR3 protein. Among 100,000 to 110,000 distinct CDR3 sequences listed, 4.4% were seen once. This clonotype has more than one count but fewer than ten. The antigen is not known. Time point meaning: sample taken at primary tumor resection. The CDR3 length is 16 residues. Germline V gene lookup returns CDR1 SGHRS and CDR2 YFSETQ. V gave up 4 bases and J gave up 1 base; unmatched junction bases: 8. The chain carries TRBV5-1 and TRBJ1-1, with 9 bases aligning to TRBD1. The TCR sequence derives from a male donor with early-stage non-small cell lung cancer. The material was lung tumor tissue, obtained at surgery. In DNA form, the CDR3 reads TGCGCCAGCAGCCCAGGGACAGGGAGGGAGAACACTGAAGCTTTCTTT. Its translation: CASSPGTGRENTEAFF.